This T cell receptor beta chain appears in the sequencing data of a study of T cell responses to AZD1222 COVID-19 vaccine. Study at large: The analysis combined second doses at about 4 or about 12 weeks. Study-level points and caveats: Vaccine-related CD4 TCRs covered spike, predominating at 160-218 and 743-854.

This CDR3 comprises 17 residues. Deletions cut 3 bases from V and 2 bases from J, with 16 bases between. The germline V gene encodes CDR1 SGHVS and CDR2 FNYEAQ. With regard to this clone: Its antigen is unidentified.

The data were produced by immunoSEQ multiplex PCR, yet TCRdb's version contains in-frame clones alone and is incomplete. Of 150,000 to 200,000 clones detected, 70% to 90% appear once; the ten largest clones hold around 8%. This specimen consisted of peripheral blood, obtained on day 0 of AZD1222 vaccination. The receptor was isolated from an adult in good health. The chain couples TRBV7-6 to TRBJ2-2; TRBD1 might be the D (5 bases). CDR3 in amino acids: CASSLEWGQGNTGELFF. Written as DNA, the CDR3 is TGTGCCAGCAGCTTGGAGTGGGGCCAGGGAAACACCGGGGAGCTGTTTTTT.